The T cell receptor (beta chain) described here comes from a study of neurological immune-mediated disorders. TCRdb processed the 5' RACE reads anew with MiXCR; each CDR3 protein has one entry. The sample has tens of thousands of distinct CDR3 sequences; approximately 10% are singletons. The CDR3 length is 14 residues. Trimming left V 4 bases short and J 2 bases short, with 9 bases between. Germline lookup yields CDR1 SGDLS and CDR2 YYNGEE. There are many counts of this clonotype. The source is a man aged 55 to 70 in good health. This chain joins TRBV9 and TRBJ2-2; D ambiguous. Material for sequencing was PBMCs. The CDR3 region has the DNA TGTGCCAGCAGCCATGACGGAAACACCGGGGAGCTGTTTTTT. Its translation: CASSHDGNTGELFF.